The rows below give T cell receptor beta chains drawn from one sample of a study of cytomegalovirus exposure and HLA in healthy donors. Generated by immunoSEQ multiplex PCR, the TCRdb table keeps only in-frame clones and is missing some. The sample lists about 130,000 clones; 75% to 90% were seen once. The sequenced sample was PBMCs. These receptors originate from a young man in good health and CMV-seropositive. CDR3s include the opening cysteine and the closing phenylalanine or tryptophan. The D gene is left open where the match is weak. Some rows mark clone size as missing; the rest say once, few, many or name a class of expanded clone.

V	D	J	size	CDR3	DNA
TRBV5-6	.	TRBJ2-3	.	CASSLEEGTQYF	TGTGCCAGCAGCTTGGAAGAGGGTACGCAGTATTTT
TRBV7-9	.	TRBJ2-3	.	CASSSASGVPDTQYF	TGTGCCAGCAGCTCAGCCTCGGGGGTCCCAGATACGCAGTATTTT
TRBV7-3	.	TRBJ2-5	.	CASSKPYF	TGTGCCAGCAGCAAGCCGTACTTC
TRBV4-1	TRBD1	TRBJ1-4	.	CASSSRTGAGEKLFF	TGCGCCAGCAGCTCGAGGACAGGGGCAGGTGAAAAACTGTTTTTT
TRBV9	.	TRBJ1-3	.	CASSETPQISGNTIYF	TGTGCCAGCAGCGAGACACCCCAAATCTCTGGAAACACCATATATTTT
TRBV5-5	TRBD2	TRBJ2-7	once	CASTWDYSYEQYF	TGTGCCAGCACCTGGGACTACTCCTACGAGCAGTACTTC
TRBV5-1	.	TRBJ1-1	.	CASSLGTKTEAFF	TGCGCCAGCAGCTTGGGGACAAAAACTGAAGCTTTCTTT
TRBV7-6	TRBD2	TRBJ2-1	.	CASSLALSGVDEQFF	TGTGCCAGCAGCTTAGCGCTTAGCGGGGTAGATGAGCAGTTCTTC
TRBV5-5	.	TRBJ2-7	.	CASSLGGAQGINEQYF	TGTGCCAGCAGCTTGGGGGGGGCACAGGGGATCAACGAGCAGTACTTC
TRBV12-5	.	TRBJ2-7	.	CASGRQTYEQYF	TGTGCTAGTGGGAGACAGACCTACGAGCAGTACTTC
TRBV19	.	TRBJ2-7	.	CASTVPGGHEQYF	TGTGCCAGTACTGTCCCGGGTGGCCACGAGCAGTACTTC
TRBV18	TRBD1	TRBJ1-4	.	CASSPADRGEKLFF	TGTGCCAGCTCACCAGCGGACAGGGGTGAAAAACTGTTTTTT
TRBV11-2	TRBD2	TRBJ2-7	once	CASSLGPEVAGYEQYF	TGTGCCAGCAGCTTAGGGCCCGAGGTAGCGGGTTACGAGCAGTACTTC
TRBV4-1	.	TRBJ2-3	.	CASSSVGAYFSDTQYF	TGCGCCAGCAGCTCGGTGGGGGCCTATTTCTCAGATACGCAGTATTTT
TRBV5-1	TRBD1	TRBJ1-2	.	CASSTGQEYGYTF	TGCGCCAGCAGCACCGGACAGGAATACGGCTACACCTTC
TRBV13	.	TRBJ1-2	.	CASSLSGAYYGYTF	TGTGCCAGCAGCTTATCAGGGGCGTACTATGGCTACACCTTC
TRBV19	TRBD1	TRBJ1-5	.	CASSTTGAWGNQPQHF	TGTGCCAGTAGTACAACAGGGGCCTGGGGCAATCAGCCCCAGCATTTT
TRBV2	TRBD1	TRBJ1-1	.	CASSRQGNTEAFF	TGTGCCAGCAGTCGACAGGGGAACACTGAAGCTTTCTTT